These 9 T cell receptor beta chains were all obtained from the same sample, sequenced in a study of T cells after posttransplantation cyclophosphamide. Cyclophosphamide on days +3 and +4 followed busulfan-fludarabine conditioning and a marrow graft. Only in-frame clones appear in the TCRdb table, and some are missing; sequencing was by immunoSEQ multiplex PCR. The sample was found to contain over 10,000 clones, and every one recurs. The sample was PBMCs, taken after allogeneic stem cell transplant with posttransplant cyclophosphamide. The receptor source for this set is a female patient in her thirties or forties who received an allogeneic stem cell transplant from an unrelated donor, was CMV-positive, and had acute GVHD only. Some of these T cells may belong to the graft donor.

The CDR3 region is CAWRWGQGEDTQYF. CDR3 in DNA: TGTGCCTGGAGGTGGGGACAGGGTGAAGATACGCAGTATTTT. J is TRBJ2-3 and V is TRBV30; 9 positions match TRBD1. The CDR3 contains 14 residues. With 3 bases clipped from V and 5 bases from J, the junction kept 6 bases outside the gene matches. The germline V gene encodes CDR1 GTSNPN and CDR2 SVGIG (reference sequence).

This clone appeared many times. The V call is TRBV10-3, the J call TRBJ2-3; 11 bases line up with TRBD1. This CDR3 contains 16 residues. V lost 4 bases, J lost 2 bases, and 5 bases stayed unmatched. Germline CDR1 is ENHRY and CDR2 is SYGVKD. In DNA form, the CDR3 reads TGTGCCATCAGTGTGGGGACAGGGGGTTACACAGATACGCAGTATTTT. Encoded protein: CAISVGTGGYTDTQYF.

The chain has TRBV28 and TRBJ2-7, with D uncertain. Germline V CDR1 and CDR2: MDHEN, SYDVKM. V was clipped by 2 bases and J by 3 bases, with 11 bases between them. The CDR3 loop spans 14 amino acids. The DNA for the CDR3 is TGTGCCAGCAGTTTAAGTGGCGGCATCTACGAGCAGTACGTC. Its protein is CASSLSGGIYEQYV.

This clone was seen more than once but under ten times. V gene TRBV5-4 combines with J gene TRBJ1-2, with TRBD1 matching over 8 bases. Germline V gene data show CDR1 as SGHNT and CDR2 as YYREEE (reference sequence). Trimming removed 2 bases from V and 7 bases from J; junction bases left unmatched: 7. This CDR3 contains 14 residues. The CDR3 nucleotides are TGTGCCAGCAGCTTCCAGGGGGCTTGGAGTGGCTACACCTTC. Amino acid sequence: CASSFQGAWSGYTF. Supplemented by reference TRBV5-4 and TRBJ1-2, the full variable domain reads ETGVTQSPTHLIKTRGQQVTLRCSSQSGHNTVSWYQQALGQGPQFIFQYYREEENGRGNFPPRFSGLQFPNYSSELNVNALELDDSALYLCASSFQGAWSGYTFGSGTRLTVV.

This clone was seen a handful of times. V and J are TRBV18 and TRBJ2-2, with TRBD1 as a possible D gene (5 bases). The CDR3 extends over 15 amino acids. Germline V gene lookup returns CDR1 KGHSH and CDR2 LQKENI. The V and J ends lost 7 bases and 0 bases respectively, with 12 bases between them. This CDR3 is CASWPRQPNTGELFF. The CDR3 DNA reads TGTGCCAGCTGGCCCCGACAGCCGAACACCGGGGAGCTGTTTTTT.

This clone occurred many times. The chain is built from TRBV7-2 and TRBJ1-1; TRBD1 is a possible D gene (5 bases). V lost 1 base and J 2 bases, leaving 11 bases between the germline ends. The CDR3 is 15 residues long. In germline, CDR1 is SGHTA, CDR2 FQGNSA. This CDR3 is CASSLVGRVNTEAFF. The CDR3 bases are TGTGCCAGCAGCTTAGTAGGCAGGGTAAACACTGAAGCTTTCTTT.

This clone was counted only a few times. This chain uses TRBV5-1 with TRBJ2-7, with D unresolved. The CDR3 extends over 16 amino acids. V lost 0 bases and J lost 2, with 15 bases in between. Germline loops: CDR1 SGHRS, CDR2 YFSETQ. CDR3 DNA sequence: TGCGCCAGCAGCTTGGCCGTCGGCAGGTTCGCCTACGAGCAGTACTTC. Translated, it gives CASSLAVGRFAYEQYF.

At least ten counts were recorded for this clone. CDR3 protein: CASSPSRGQRAGELFF. CDR3 DNA: TGTGCCAGCAGCCCCTCCCGTGGACAGAGGGCCGGGGAGCTGTTTTTT. The J gene is TRBJ2-2, the V gene TRBV7-9; a possible D gene is TRBD1 (6 bases). The germline V and J ends were trimmed by 5 bases and 6 bases, with 19 bases remaining between them. This CDR3 spans 16 amino acids. Germline assignment: CDR1 SEHNR and CDR2 FQNEAQ (reference sequence).

Only a few counts were recorded for this clone. This chain links TRBV30 with TRBJ1-2, with D tentatively TRBD1 (5 bases). The CDR3 spans 13 residues. V lost 3 bases and J 7 bases, leaving 15 bases between the germline ends. CDR1 and CDR2 from the germline V gene are GTSNPN and SVGIG (reference sequence). The CDR3: CAWSQGLPSGYTF. The CDR3 region has the DNA TGTGCCTGGAGCCAGGGACTCCCGAGTGGCTACACCTTC.